This TCR beta chain stems from a study of blood T cell repertoires in COVID-19. Assay: immunoSEQ multiplex PCR; the TCRdb copy retains only in-frame clones and omits some. This sample has about 140,000 clones; approximately 80% occur once, and the top ten carry roughly 10%. Germline V gives CDR1 MDHEN, CDR2 SYDVKM. The CDR3 runs 11 residues. V lost 4 bases and J 8 bases, leaving 8 bases between the germline ends. The chain is built from TRBV28 and TRBJ1-2; D unresolved. The clonotype comes from a man in his sixties with active or convalescent COVID-19. Sequenced sample: peripheral blood. CDR3: CASSSRRGYTF. The CDR3 DNA follows: TGTGCCAGCAGTTCTCGGAGGGGCTACACCTTC.